This T cell receptor beta chain is from a study of T cell repertoires in cytomegalovirus infection (dated by TCRdb to the late 2010s). With regard to the full study: The peptide stimulations were aimed at well-studied HLA-B-restricted epitopes as well as recently identified HLA-C-restricted CMV epitopes, whose presentation resists viral immunomodulation. Donor HLA type was relevant to the analysis, because carriage of CMV infection together with the matching HLA type was indicated by public TCR beta signatures.

Compared with germline, V lacks 3 bases and J lacks 10 bases; bases without a gene match: 8. Including cysteine and phenylalanine, the CDR3 has 14 amino acids. The CDR3 DNA has 42 bases and is translated from base 1. CDR1 and CDR2, per the germline V gene (reference sequence), are SEHNR and FQNEAQ. The treatment or condition label for this specimen denotes: in vitro stimulation with specific CMV peptide epitopes to enrich CMV-specific T cells. Data came from an Illumina HiSeq 1500. TCRdb reran the public reads through fastp at Q25 and MiXCR, keeping productive beta chains. Merged by CDR3 protein, the rows form single entries marked with the most common genes and DNA. In this sample the table shows hundreds of thousands of distinct CDR3 sequences, approximately 31% of which occur a single time. The top ten hold about an eighth of the sample. What the research found in general, with its limitations: In both this cohort and an independent cohort of 350 to 400 donors, the cumulative frequency of public TCR beta family members distinguished carriers of CMV infection plus the relevant HLA type. The ex vivo response was dominated by HLA-C-restricted CMV-specific TCR beta clonotypes, and the single most frequent clonotype in two of eight donors was supplied by these HLA-C-restricted clonotypes.

A note on this clonotype: It lacks a known antigen. No base-level quality is on record; no much larger clone is a single base apart.

The source is a human donor in good health (CMV status not recorded). Some clones in this sample may be carry-over from other donors' samples. The chain couples TRBV7-9 to TRBJ2-1; the central 8 bases match TRBD2. The starting material was cultured CD8+ T cells from PBMCs, obtained from culture after CMV antigen stimulation. The nucleotides read TGTGCCAGCAGCTTTAGCGGGCGCGGGGGGGAGCAGTTCTTC. Translated, it reads CASSFSGRGGEQFF.